This passage covers 16 T cell receptor beta chains from one sample sequenced in a study of T cells in Graves' hyperthyroidism and ophthalmopathy. Amplification yielded TCR beta CDR3 regions, with RNA transcripts as the source. First-round RT-PCR with HTBI primers amplified the TCR CDR3 region. TCRdb itself ran the multiplex PCR reads through MiXCR, one entry per CDR3 protein. This sample has about 480,000 distinct CDR3 sequences, with around a quarter found just once. What was sequenced was blood. These receptors were taken from a woman aged 25-40 years with Graves' ophthalmopathy.

With respect to this clonotype: A read error may be the cause here, since a much bigger clone is one base away. V and J are TRBV7-2 and TRBJ2-5; TRBD2 matches 9 bases. Per germline, CDR1 SGHTA and CDR2 FQGNSA. This CDR3 has 16 amino acids. V gave up 4 bases and J gave up 0 bases; unmatched junction bases: 6. Written as DNA, the CDR3 is TGTGCCAGCAGCTCTACTAGCGGGCACTACCAAGAGACCCAGTACTTC. Its translation is CASSSTSGHYQETQYF.

In this sample, this clonotype turned up many times. The chain recombines TRBV11-2 with TRBJ1-2; possible D gene TRBD1, 6 bases. Deletions cut 4 bases from V and 2 bases from J, with 17 bases between. The length of the CDR3 is 16 residues. The germline V gene has CDR1 SGHAT and CDR2 FQNNGV. CDR3 in DNA: TGTGCCAGCAGCTCGTCTGCCAGGGGCCCCAACTATGGCTACACCTTC. This encodes CASSSSARGPNYGYTF.

This clonotype has a count of ten or more. This rearrangement joins TRBV12-3 or TRBV12-4 to TRBJ1-6, with D tentatively TRBD1 (5 bases). This CDR3 spans 13 amino acids. V shed 8 bases and J shed 4 bases, with 9 bases lying between them. The CDR3 DNA is TGTGCCAGCGGGACTGAGTATAATTCACCCCTCCACTTT. It codes for CASGTEYNSPLHF.

This clonotype was counted only a few times. The chain joins TRBV27 to TRBJ2-4, with D perhaps matching TRBD1 (5 bases). Trimming removed 6 bases at V and 0 bases at J, with 18 bases between. The CDR3 contains 17 residues. Germline CDR1 and CDR2: MNHEY and SMNVEV (reference sequence). The CDR3 coding sequence is TGTGCCAGCAGGGGGCGGTCAGGCGCCCTAGCCAAAAACATTCAGTACTTC. As protein: CASRGRSGALAKNIQYF.

The CDR3 reads CASSLRKEEETQYF. CDR3 DNA: TGTGCCAGCAGCTTAAGGAAGGAGGAAGAGACCCAGTACTTC. The chain couples TRBV7-9 to TRBJ2-5; possible D gene TRBD2, 5 bases. This CDR3 region has 14 residues. The germline gives CDR1 SEHNR, CDR2 FQNEAQ (reference sequence). V gave up 2 bases and J gave up 3 bases, with 10 bases separating them.

The sample holds many counts of this clonotype. The rearrangement joins TRBV6-2 or TRBV6-3 to TRBJ2-5; 10 bases are shared with TRBD1. Germline CDR1 and CDR2: MNHEY and SVGEGT. The trim removed 2 bases at V and 5 bases at J, leaving 8 bases unmatched. This CDR3 contains 16 residues. CDR3 residues: CASSYLRQGAKETQYF. As DNA, the CDR3 is TGTGCCAGCAGTTACCTCCGACAGGGGGCAAAGGAGACCCAGTACTTC.

The rearrangement joins TRBV20-1 to TRBJ1-2; 8 bases fit TRBD1. The CDR3 runs 15 residues. Unmatched junction bases numbered 12, after V lost 5 bases and J lost 4 bases. Per the germline V gene, CDR1 is DFQATT and CDR2 is SNEGSKA (reference sequence). DNA for the CDR3: TGCAGTGCTCCCCTGGAGACAGGGGAAATCTATGGCTACACCTTC. Translation: CSAPLETGEIYGYTF.

With respect to this clonotype: One base away lies a much larger clone, so this may be a sequencing read error. This chain connects TRBV5-1 to TRBJ2-5; a possible D gene is TRBD1 (8 bases). The CDR3 loop spans 14 amino acids. From germline, CDR1 is SGHRS and CDR2 YFSETQ. CDR3 protein: CVSSLDREGETQYF. The CDR3 DNA is TGCGTCAGCAGCTTGGACAGGGAGGGAGAGACCCAGTACTTC.

Many counts were recorded for this clonotype. The V call is TRBV30, the J call TRBJ1-5; tentative D call: TRBD1 (5 bases). Trimming shortened V by 2 bases and J by 9 bases, and 14 bases separated the two germline ends. Germline CDR1 and CDR2: GTSNPN and SVGIG (reference sequence). This CDR3 has 13 amino acids. CDR3 sequence reads: CAWSPGPTLPQHF. The DNA of the CDR3 is TGTGCCTGGAGTCCAGGGCCGACATTGCCCCAGCATTTT. The full variable domain, in which reference TRBV30 and TRBJ1-5 provide the parts outside the CDR3, is SQTIHQWPATLVQPVGSPLSLECTVEGTSNPNLYWYRQAAGRGLQLLFYSVGIGQISSEVPQNLSASRPQDRQFILSSKKLLLSDSGFYLCAWSPGPTLPQHFGDGTRLSIL.

The chain uses TRBV30 and TRBJ2-7; D possibly corresponds to TRBD2 (5 bases). V shed 3 bases and J shed 7 bases, with 16 bases lying between them. This CDR3 contains 13 residues. CDR1 GTSNPN and CDR2 SVGIG come from the germline V gene (reference sequence). CDR3 residues: CAWRELERGEQYF. The CDR3 DNA sequence: TGTGCCTGGAGGGAGCTCGAACGGGGAGAGCAGTACTTC. Full variable domain (rest looked up from reference TRBV30 and TRBJ2-7): SQTIHQWPATLVQPVGSPLSLECTVEGTSNPNLYWYRQAAGRGLQLLFYSVGIGQISSEVPQNLSASRPQDRQFILSSKKLLLSDSGFYLCAWRELERGEQYFGPGTRLTVT.

V and J are TRBV5-1 and TRBJ2-3; D may be TRBD1 or TRBD2 (5 bases each). Germline CDR1 and CDR2: SGHRS and YFSETQ. The CDR3 extends over 13 amino acids. V lost 3 bases and J 6 bases, leaving 11 bases between the germline ends. The CDR3 region has the DNA TGCGCCAGCAGCTCGGGACCGGGGGATACGCAGTATTTT. Translation: CASSSGPGDTQYF.

The chain uses TRBV7-2 and TRBJ2-5; D call uncertain. Germline V gene lookup returns CDR1 SGHTA and CDR2 FQGNSA. The germline V and J ends were trimmed by 5 bases and 5 bases, with 15 bases remaining between them. This CDR3 contains 14 residues. CDR3 sequence: CASSPSGQVETQYF. In nucleotides, the CDR3 is TGTGCCAGCAGCCCGTCAGGCCAGGTTGAGACCCAGTACTTC.

The CDR3 region is CASKRRGQGNTGELFF. For the CDR3, the DNA is TGTGCCAGCAAAAGGAGAGGACAGGGGAACACCGGGGAGCTGTTTTTT. V usage is TRBV6-1 and J usage is TRBJ2-2; 8 bases are shared with TRBD1. V gave up 7 bases and J gave up 1 base; unmatched junction bases: 8. Germline CDR1 is MNHNS and CDR2 is SASEGT. The CDR3 covers 16 residues.

Only a few counts were recorded for this clonotype. V gene TRBV18 combines with J gene TRBJ2-7; 8 nucleotides match TRBD1. Trimming at V came to 6 bases and at J to 5 bases, leaving 9 bases not matched to a gene. The CDR3 runs to 14 residues. Germline-derived CDR1 and CDR2 are KGHSH and LQKENI. The CDR3 protein is CASSPAGGQDEQYF. In nucleotides, the CDR3 is TGTGCCAGCTCCCCGGCAGGGGGCCAGGACGAGCAGTACTTC.

This clonotype showed up many times. The chain employs TRBV5-1 and TRBJ1-1; D is unresolved. CDR1 is SGHRS, CDR2 YFSETQ, per germline. The CDR3 contains 14 residues. Trimming cost V 2 bases and J 1 base, with 9 bases left between them. The CDR3 here is CASSFQHRNTEAFF. As DNA, the CDR3 is TGCGCCAGCAGCTTCCAACACAGGAACACTGAAGCTTTCTTT.

This clonotype showed up many times. The rearrangement joins TRBV6-5 to TRBJ1-6; D ambiguous. The CDR3 sequence is 16 residues long. CDR1 is MNHEY, CDR2 SVGAGI, per germline. The V end lost 0 bases, the J end lost 4 bases, and 10 bases lay between the germline ends. This chain's CDR3 is CASSYSVSSYNSPLHF. CDR3 nucleotide sequence: TGTGCCAGCAGTTACTCTGTTTCGTCATATAATTCACCCCTCCACTTT.